This T cell receptor (beta chain) derives from a study of CD8+ T cells in alopecia areata. On the study more broadly: Tofacitinib continued for 6 to 18 months and was then withheld for 6 months. Study outcomes and limitations: Compared with normal scalp, lesional scalp had higher clonality and more expanded CD8+ clones. Whereas mice showed it more clearly, TCR sharing across patients was murkier, possibly because of HLA.

Treatment specified: oral pan-JAK inhibitor, 5-10 mg twice daily. Trimming stripped 8 bases from V and 5 bases from J, with 13 bases between. This CDR3 comprises 14 residues. Germline V gives CDR1 MNHEY, CDR2 SMNVEV (reference sequence). On this clone itself: Its target is unknown.

Extraction of RNA preceded its reverse transcription into cDNA, which served as the sequencing template. Only in-frame clones appear in the TCRdb table, and some are missing; sequencing was by immunoSEQ multiplex PCR. This repertoire shows 150,000 to 250,000 clones, roughly 50% found once; its top ten account for 5.5%. The sample in question was CD4+ T cells sorted from blood, obtained at week 24, from a patient treated with tofacitinib. The sequence was collected from a human donor with alopecia areata. The J gene is TRBJ1-6, the V gene TRBV27, with D possibly matching TRBD1 (6 bases). The CDR3 region is CASARQVHNSPLHF. CDR3 nucleotide sequence: TGTGCCAGCGCAAGACAGGTGCATAATTCACCCCTCCACTTT.